These 21 T cell receptor beta chains originate from one sample sequenced in a study of T cell changes during pregnancy in multiple sclerosis. Data came from immunoSEQ multiplex PCR; TCRdb stores just in-frame clones and leaves some out. The sample lists 57,000 or so clones; approximately 86% were seen once. The sequencing here drew on peripheral blood, taken in the first trimester of pregnancy. These TCRs come from a female donor with multiple sclerosis, enrolled in a pregnancy study.

The J gene is TRBJ2-2, the V gene TRBV7-2; 7 nucleotides align to TRBD1. Germline CDR1 is SGHTA and CDR2 is FQGNSA. The CDR3 is made up of 14 amino acids. Trimming at V came to 4 bases and at J to 7 bases, leaving 6 bases not matched to a gene. Written as DNA, the CDR3 is TGTGCCAGCAGCTATTACAGGGGTGACGGGGAGCTGTTTTTT. Protein product: CASSYYRGDGELFF. Full variable domain (missing parts from reference TRBV7-2 and TRBJ2-2): GAGVSQSPSNKVTEKGKDVELRCDPISGHTALYWYRQSLGQGLEFLIYFQGNSAPDKSGLPSDRFSAERTGGSVSTLTIQRTQQEDSAVYLCASSYYRGDGELFFGEGSRLTVL.

V and J are TRBV2 and TRBJ1-5; 8 bases fit TRBD1. The V segment lost 5 bases and the J segment 0 bases; nucleotides outside the gene matches: 9. Germline V CDR1 and CDR2: SNHLY, FYNNEI. The CDR3 runs to 17 residues. CDR3 sequence: CASSYSGTGYSNQPQHF. The CDR3 DNA reads TGTGCCAGCAGTTACTCCGGGACAGGCTATAGCAATCAGCCCCAGCATTTT.

This clone was found once. The chain is built from TRBV18 and TRBJ2-1; 8 nucleotides match TRBD1. Trimming removed 2 bases from V and 9 bases from J; junction bases left unmatched: 9. This CDR3 spans 15 amino acids. From germline, CDR1 is KGHSH and CDR2 LQKENI. The DNA of the CDR3 is TGTGCCAGCTCACCAGGGCAGGGGGCGAGAATTGAGCAGTTCTTC. It specifies CASSPGQGARIEQFF.

This clone was picked up one time. The gene calls are TRBV21-1 and TRBJ2-7; the table's D gene call, TRBD2, was not cross checked with the DNA. TRBV21-1 is an annotated pseudogene. The CDR3 covers 13 residues. CDR3 DNA: TGTGCCAGCAGCGTCGCGACTAGCCCCGAGCAGTACTTC. Translation: CASSVATSPEQYF.

This chain links TRBV7-2 with TRBJ1-6, with 8 bases fitting TRBD1. Trimming cost V 4 bases and J 6 bases; bases outside gene matches: 5. In germline, CDR1 is SGHTA, CDR2 FQGNSA. This CDR3 is 15 amino acids long. CDR3 sequence reads: CASSWMGQANSPLHF. In DNA, the CDR3 is TGTGCCAGCAGCTGGATGGGACAGGCTAATTCACCCCTCCACTTT.

The gene calls are TRBV19 and TRBJ1-5; D is ambiguous. Germline loops: CDR1 LNHDA, CDR2 SQIVND (reference sequence). The CDR3 loop spans 15 amino acids. Trimming left V 5 bases short and J 0 bases short, with 11 bases between. CDR3 sequence: CASSVGYYSNQPQHF. CDR3 nucleotides: TGTGCCAGTAGTGTCGGTTATTATAGCAATCAGCCCCAGCATTTT.

The chain recombines TRBV28 with TRBJ2-6; possibly TRBD1 for D (6 bases). V was shortened by 5 bases and J by 0 bases, with 17 bases between the two germline ends. Germline V gene sequence: CDR1 MDHEN, CDR2 SYDVKM. The CDR3 sequence is 18 residues long. The CDR3 bases are TGTGCCAGCAGTGAACTCGGACAGTACGACTCTGGGGCCAACGTCCTGACTTTC. It encodes CASSELGQYDSGANVLTF. The full variable domain, rest sourced from reference TRBV28 and TRBJ2-6, is DVKVTQSSRYLVKRTGEKVFLECVQDMDHENMFWYRQDPGLGLRLIYFSYDVKMKEKGDIPEGYSVSREKKERFSLILESASTNQTSMYLCASSELGQYDSGANVLTFGAGSRLTVL.

The chain uses TRBV5-6 and TRBJ1-2, with a weak D call TRBD1 (6 bases). The germline V gene encodes CDR1 SGHDT and CDR2 YYEEEE. V was pared by 4 bases and J by 4 bases, with 11 bases between. The CDR3 runs 13 residues. This chain's CDR3 is CASSTQGTYGYTF. The CDR3 coding sequence is TGTGCCAGCAGCACCCAGGGGACCTATGGCTACACCTTC. The whole variable domain, filled in from reference TRBV5-6 and TRBJ1-2, reads DAGVTQSPTHLIKTRGQQVTLRCSPKSGHDTVSWYQQALGQGPQFIFQYYEEEERQRGNFPDRFSGHQFPNYSSELNVNALLLGDSALYLCASSTQGTYGYTFGSGTRLTVV.

In DNA form, the CDR3 reads TGTGCCAGCTCGGGACAGGAGATCTTTCGTTACACCTTC. Protein product: CASSGQEIFRYTF. The chain employs TRBV18 and TRBJ1-2; 8 bases are a match to TRBD1. Trimming took 6 bases from V and 11 from J; bases not matched to a gene: 11. Looked up from germline, CDR1 is KGHSH and CDR2 is LQKENI. The CDR3 sequence is 13 residues long.

This clone rates as medium-sized (0.01 to 0.1%). CDR3 sequence (DNA): TGCAGCGTGGAGACAGGGGCAGGGGAAAAACTGTTTTTT. This gives the protein CSVETGAGEKLFF. The rearrangement links TRBV29-1 to TRBJ1-4; TRBD1 agrees at 8 bases. Germline CDR1 is SQVTM and CDR2 is ANQGSEA. The CDR3 length is 13 residues. J was trimmed by 8 bases and V by 6 bases; bases with no gene match: 8. Variable domain in full (rest from reference TRBV29-1 and TRBJ1-4): SAVISQKPSRDICQRGTSLTIQCQVDSQVTMMFWYRQQPGQSLTLIATANQGSEATYESGFVIDKFPISRPNLTFSTLTVSNMSPEDSSIYLCSVETGAGEKLFFGSGTQLSVL.

This sequence joins TRBV14 and TRBJ1-5; D gene ambiguous. CDR1 and CDR2 (germline): SGHDN, FVKESK. V lost 0 bases, J lost 2 bases, and 14 bases lay in between. The CDR3 is 17 residues long. The CDR3 DNA follows: TGTGCCAGCAGCCAAGACAACCAGCCCGGAGGCAATCAGCCCCAGCATTTT. This translates into CASSQDNQPGGNQPQHF.

J is TRBJ2-3 and V is TRBV2; no clear D. The germline V gene encodes CDR1 SNHLY and CDR2 FYNNEI. The ends were cut back, 4 bases at V and 4 bases at J, with 18 bases in the middle. The CDR3 runs to 16 residues. This CDR3 reads CASSGGTTRDADTQYF. In nucleotides, the CDR3 is TGTGCCAGCAGTGGAGGTACCACGAGAGACGCAGATACGCAGTATTTT. Using reference TRBV2 and TRBJ2-3 for the parts outside the CDR3, the full variable domain is EPEVTQTPSHQVTQMGQEVILRCVPISNHLYFYWYRQILGQKVEFLVSFYNNEISEKSEIFDDQFSVERPDGSNFTLKIRSTKLEDSAMYFCASSGGTTRDADTQYFGPGTRLTVL.

This chain links TRBV11-1 with TRBJ1-2, with 7 bases fitting TRBD1. The germline V gene has CDR1 SGHAT and CDR2 FQDESV (reference sequence). The V gene end was trimmed by 3 bases and the J gene end by 5 bases; junction bases not matched to a gene: 3. The CDR3 extends over 13 amino acids. CDR3 in amino acids: CASSFGQEYGYTF. CDR3 nucleotide sequence: TGTGCCAGCAGCTTCGGACAGGAGTATGGCTACACCTTC. Full variable domain (rest looked up from reference TRBV11-1 and TRBJ1-2): EAEVAQSPRYKITEKSQAVAFWCDPISGHATLYWYRQILGQGPELLVQFQDESVVDDSQLPKDRFSAERLKGVDSTLKIQPAELGDSAMYLCASSFGQEYGYTFGSGTRLTVV.

The rearrangement joins TRBV9 to TRBJ2-7; 9 nucleotides align to TRBD2. Germline assignment: CDR1 SGDLS and CDR2 YYNGEE. This CDR3 has 15 residues. The V and J ends lost 2 bases and 0 bases, in that order; junction bases with no gene match: 3. CDR3 loop: CASSVASGISYEQYF. Here the CDR3 DNA reads TGTGCCAGCAGCGTGGCTAGCGGGATCTCCTACGAGCAGTACTTC. Full variable domain (rest looked up from reference TRBV9 and TRBJ2-7): DSGVTQTPKHLITATGQRVTLRCSPRSGDLSVYWYQQSLDQGLQFLIQYYNGEERAKGNILERFSAQQFPDLHSELNLSSLELGDSALYFCASSVASGISYEQYFGPGTRLTVT.

V is TRBV28 and J is TRBJ2-2, with 8 bases that match TRBD1. V gave up 6 bases and J gave up 1 base; unmatched junction bases: 10. Germline V gene data show CDR1 as MDHEN and CDR2 as SYDVKM. This CDR3 region has 17 residues. The CDR3 nucleotides are TGTGCCAGCAGCTCCGGGCAGGGGGCTAGGAACACCGGGGAGCTGTTTTTT. It encodes CASSSGQGARNTGELFF.

The chain combines TRBV19 with TRBJ2-1, with D perhaps TRBD2 (6 bases). The CDR3 contains 15 residues. Germline CDR1 is LNHDA and CDR2 is SQIVND (reference sequence). V was clipped by 3 bases and J by 7 bases, with 16 bases between them. CDR3 region: CASSIVTSSWNEQFF. CDR3 coding DNA: TGTGCCAGTAGTATCGTCACTAGCAGTTGGAATGAGCAGTTCTTC.

The sample holds one count of this clone. The rearrangement links TRBV27 to TRBJ2-7, with a weak D call TRBD2 (5 bases). The CDR3 covers 15 residues. Germline V lookup: CDR1 MNHEY, CDR2 SMNVEV (reference sequence). The V end was cut by 5 bases, the J end by 1 base, with 15 bases between. The CDR3 nucleotides are TGTGCCAGCAGTCTCCAACGGAGCGGATCCTACGAGCAGTACTTC. It codes for CASSLQRSGSYEQYF.

The chain combines TRBV5-6 with TRBJ1-2; D unclear. V was trimmed by 0 bases and J by 5 bases, leaving 14 bases between them. Germline V CDR1 and CDR2: SGHDT, YYEEEE. The CDR3 is 15 amino acids. CDR3 coding DNA: TGTGCCAGCAGCTTGGAGACACCGAGGAGGTATGGCTACACCTTC. Translation gives CASSLETPRRYGYTF.

V usage is TRBV4-1 and J usage is TRBJ2-7, with 9 bases fitting TRBD1. V lost 9 bases and J lost 3; bases outside the gene matches: 12. The germline CDR1 and CDR2 sequences are MGHRA and YSYEKL. The CDR3 length is 15 residues. The CDR3 region is CARGYLPGQGYEQYF. For the CDR3, the DNA is TGCGCCAGGGGTTATCTACCGGGACAGGGCTACGAGCAGTACTTC.

This chain connects TRBV2 to TRBJ1-1; D gene uncertain. The CDR3 consists of 14 residues. With 2 bases removed from V and 4 bases from J, the gap between germline ends came to 11 bases. Germline CDR1 SNHLY, CDR2 FYNNEI. The DNA of the CDR3 is TGTGCCAGCAGTGAACAGGCAGGTGGCACTGAAGCTTTCTTT. It yields the protein CASSEQAGGTEAFF.

V and J are TRBV30 and TRBJ1-1; the match to TRBD1 covers 9 bases. Per the germline V gene, CDR1 is GTSNPN and CDR2 is SVGIG (reference sequence). Trimming removed 2 bases from V and 11 bases from J; junction bases left unmatched: 18. There are 16 residues in the CDR3. The CDR3 protein is CAWSKEDRGRAPPAFF. DNA of the CDR3: TGTGCCTGGAGTAAAGAGGACAGGGGTAGGGCACCTCCCGCTTTCTTT.